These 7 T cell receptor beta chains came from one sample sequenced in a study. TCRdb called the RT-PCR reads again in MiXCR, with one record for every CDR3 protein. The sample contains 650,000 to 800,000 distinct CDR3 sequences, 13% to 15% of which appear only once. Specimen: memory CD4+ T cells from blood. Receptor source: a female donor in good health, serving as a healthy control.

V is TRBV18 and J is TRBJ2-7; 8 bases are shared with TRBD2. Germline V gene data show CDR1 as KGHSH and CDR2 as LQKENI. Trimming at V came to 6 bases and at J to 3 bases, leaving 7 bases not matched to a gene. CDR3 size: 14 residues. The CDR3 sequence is CASSPRLAHYEQYF. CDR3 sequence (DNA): TGTGCCAGCTCCCCCAGACTAGCGCACTACGAGCAGTACTTC.

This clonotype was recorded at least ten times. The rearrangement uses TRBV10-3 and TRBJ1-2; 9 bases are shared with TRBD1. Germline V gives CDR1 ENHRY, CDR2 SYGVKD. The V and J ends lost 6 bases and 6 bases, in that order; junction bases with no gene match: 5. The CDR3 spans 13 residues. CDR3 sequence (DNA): TGTGCCATCAGGCAAGGGACAGGGAATGGCTACACCTTC. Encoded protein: CAIRQGTGNGYTF.

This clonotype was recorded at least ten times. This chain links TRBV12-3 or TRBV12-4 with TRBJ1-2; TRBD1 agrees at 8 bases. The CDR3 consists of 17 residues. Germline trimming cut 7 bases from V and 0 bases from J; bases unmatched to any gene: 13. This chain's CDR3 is CASNSIGQGLSNYGYTF. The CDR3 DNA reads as TGTGCCAGCAATTCTATAGGACAGGGTCTCTCTAACTATGGCTACACCTTC.

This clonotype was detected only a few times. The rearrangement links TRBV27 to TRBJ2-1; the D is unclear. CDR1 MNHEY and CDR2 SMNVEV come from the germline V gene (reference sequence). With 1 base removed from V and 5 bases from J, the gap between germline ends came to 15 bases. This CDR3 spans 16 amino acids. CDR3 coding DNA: TGTGCCAGCAGTTTATATCTCGTCCGGACCGACAATGAGCAGTTCTTC. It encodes CASSLYLVRTDNEQFF.

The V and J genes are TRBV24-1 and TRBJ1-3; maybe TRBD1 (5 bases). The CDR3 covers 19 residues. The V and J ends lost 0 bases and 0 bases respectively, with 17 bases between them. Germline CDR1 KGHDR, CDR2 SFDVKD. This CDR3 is CATSDLQYRGEPSGNTIYF. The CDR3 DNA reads TGTGCCACCAGTGATTTGCAATATAGAGGGGAACCCTCTGGAAACACCATATATTTT.

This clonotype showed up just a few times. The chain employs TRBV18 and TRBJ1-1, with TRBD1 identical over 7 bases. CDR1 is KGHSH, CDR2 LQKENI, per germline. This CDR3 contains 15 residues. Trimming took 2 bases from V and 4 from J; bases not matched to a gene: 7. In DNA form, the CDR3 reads TGTGCCAGCTCACCAAGACAGGGTTTGGGCACTGAAGCTTTCTTT. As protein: CASSPRQGLGTEAFF.

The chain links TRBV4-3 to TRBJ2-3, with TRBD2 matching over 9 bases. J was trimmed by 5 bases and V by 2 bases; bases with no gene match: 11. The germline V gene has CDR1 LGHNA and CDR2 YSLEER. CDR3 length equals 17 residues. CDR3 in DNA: TGCGCCAGCAGCCAAAGGGGGGCGGGAGGGCCGTTAGATACGCAGTATTTT. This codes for CASSQRGAGGPLDTQYF.